What follows describes a single T cell receptor beta chain. No antigen is known for it. In germline, CDR1 is KGHSH, CDR2 LQKENI. This CDR3 is 13 amino acids long. The V gene lost 3 bases and the J gene lost 2 bases, with 7 bases spanning the gap. Use of 60 Vbeta and 13 Jbeta primers characterized the PCR. Per the original data handling: Counted up in a later analysis, unique TCR beta chains came to 60 million to 95 million, with around 12 million shared. The table came from immunoSEQ multiplex PCR; TCRdb's copy has only in-frame clones and leaves some out. V, J and clone size derive from that table, while D and trimming were established from the DNA sequence. The sample includes roughly 170,000 clones, 84% of them seen just once. This entry is derived from a study of cytomegalovirus exposure and HLA in healthy donors. Study-wide results and limits: The later analysis indicated that the majority of CMV-associated TCR beta chains appeared HLA-restricted. A later analysis reportedly identified an Asian-associated ancestry cluster as carrying fewer N-insertions than the approximately 670-donor mean.

The V gene is TRBV18, the J gene TRBJ1-2, with TRBD1 as a possible D gene (5 bases). The TCR comes from a girl aged 2-10 years in good health and CMV-seropositive. The source material was PBMCs. The CDR3 sequence is CASSPQGNYGYTF. Written as DNA, the CDR3 is TGTGCCAGCTCACCTCAGGGAAACTATGGCTACACCTTC.